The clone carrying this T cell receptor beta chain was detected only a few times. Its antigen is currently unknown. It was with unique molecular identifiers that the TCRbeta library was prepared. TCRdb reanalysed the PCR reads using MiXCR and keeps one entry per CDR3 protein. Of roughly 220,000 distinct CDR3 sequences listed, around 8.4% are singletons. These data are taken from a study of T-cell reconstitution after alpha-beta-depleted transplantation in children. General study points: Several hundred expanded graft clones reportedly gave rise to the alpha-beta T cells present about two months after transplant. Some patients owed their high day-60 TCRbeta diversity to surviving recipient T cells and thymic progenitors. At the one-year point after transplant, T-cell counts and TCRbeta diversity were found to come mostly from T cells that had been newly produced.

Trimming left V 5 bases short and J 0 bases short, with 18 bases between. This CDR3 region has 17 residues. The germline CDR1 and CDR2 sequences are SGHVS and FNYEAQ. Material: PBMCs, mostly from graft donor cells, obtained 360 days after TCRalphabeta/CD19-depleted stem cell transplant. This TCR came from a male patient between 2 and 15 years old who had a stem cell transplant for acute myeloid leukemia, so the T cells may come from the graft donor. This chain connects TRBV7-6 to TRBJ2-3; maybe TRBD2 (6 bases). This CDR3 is CASSSGGGSLSTDTQYF. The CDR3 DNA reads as TGTGCCAGCAGCAGCGGTGGGGGGAGTCTAAGCACAGATACGCAGTATTTT.